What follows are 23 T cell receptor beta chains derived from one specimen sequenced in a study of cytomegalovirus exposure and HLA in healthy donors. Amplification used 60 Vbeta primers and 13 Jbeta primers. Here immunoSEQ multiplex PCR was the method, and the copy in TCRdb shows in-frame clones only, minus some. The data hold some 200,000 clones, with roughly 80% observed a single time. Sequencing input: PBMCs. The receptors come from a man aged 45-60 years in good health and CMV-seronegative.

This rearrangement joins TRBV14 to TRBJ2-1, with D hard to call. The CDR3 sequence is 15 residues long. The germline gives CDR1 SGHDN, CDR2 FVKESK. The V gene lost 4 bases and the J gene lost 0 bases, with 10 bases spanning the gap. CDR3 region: CASSLATYSYNEQFF. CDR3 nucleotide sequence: TGTGCCAGCAGCCTAGCTACCTACTCCTACAATGAGCAGTTCTTC.

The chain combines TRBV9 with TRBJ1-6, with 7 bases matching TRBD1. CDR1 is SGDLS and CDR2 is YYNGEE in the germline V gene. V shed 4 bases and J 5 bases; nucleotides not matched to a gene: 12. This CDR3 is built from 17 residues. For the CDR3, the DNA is TGTGCCAGCAGCCTCCGTGGGGGGACAGATCATAATTCACCCCTCCACTTT. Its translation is CASSLRGGTDHNSPLHF.

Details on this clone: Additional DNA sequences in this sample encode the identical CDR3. The CDR3 region is CASSFQDSSYEQYF. The CDR3 nucleotides read TGTGCCAGCAGCTTCCAGGATTCTTCCTACGAGCAGTACTTC. The chain links TRBV7-2 to TRBJ2-7; D unresolved. Germline assignment: CDR1 SGHTA and CDR2 FQGNSA. This CDR3 has 14 amino acids. Between the trimmed V and J ends, which lost 3 bases and 1 base, there was a span of 10 bases.

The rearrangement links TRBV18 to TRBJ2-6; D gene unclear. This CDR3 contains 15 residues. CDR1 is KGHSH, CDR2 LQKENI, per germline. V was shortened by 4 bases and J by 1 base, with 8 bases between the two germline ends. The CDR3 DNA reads TGTGCCAGCTCACGGCGGTGGTCTGGGGCCAACGTCCTGACTTTC. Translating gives CASSRRWSGANVLTF.

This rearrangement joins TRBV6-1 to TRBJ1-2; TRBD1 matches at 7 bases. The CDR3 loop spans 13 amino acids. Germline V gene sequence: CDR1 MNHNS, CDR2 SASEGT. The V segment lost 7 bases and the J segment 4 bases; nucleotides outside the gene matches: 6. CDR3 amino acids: CASNEQGIYGYTF. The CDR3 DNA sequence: TGTGCCAGCAACGAACAGGGGATCTATGGCTACACCTTC.

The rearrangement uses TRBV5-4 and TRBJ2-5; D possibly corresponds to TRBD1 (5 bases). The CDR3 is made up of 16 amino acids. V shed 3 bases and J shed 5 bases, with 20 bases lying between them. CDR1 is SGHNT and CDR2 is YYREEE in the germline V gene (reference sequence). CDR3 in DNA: TGTGCCAGCAGCTCCAGAGCGTCAGGGCTCGGGGAGACCCAGTACTTC. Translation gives CASSSRASGLGETQYF.

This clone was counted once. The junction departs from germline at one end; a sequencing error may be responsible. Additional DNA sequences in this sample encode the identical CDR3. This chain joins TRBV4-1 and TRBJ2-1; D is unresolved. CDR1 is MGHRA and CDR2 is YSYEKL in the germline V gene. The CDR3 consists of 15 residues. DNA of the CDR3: TGTGCCAGCAGCCAAGATGAGGCTAGAAAAAACGAGCAGTTCTTC. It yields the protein CASSQDEARKNEQFF.

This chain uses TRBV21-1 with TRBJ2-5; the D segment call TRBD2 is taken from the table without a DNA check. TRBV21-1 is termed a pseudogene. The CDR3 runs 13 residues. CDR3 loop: CASNQTREETQYF. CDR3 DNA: TGTGCCAGCAACCAAACTCGGGAAGAGACCCAGTACTTC.

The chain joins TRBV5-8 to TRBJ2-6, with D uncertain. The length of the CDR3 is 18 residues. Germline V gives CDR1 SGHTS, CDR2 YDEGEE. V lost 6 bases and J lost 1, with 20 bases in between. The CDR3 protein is CASILPFTPPSGANVLTF. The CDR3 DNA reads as TGTGCCAGCATCCTCCCTTTCACACCCCCATCTGGGGCCAACGTCCTGACTTTC.

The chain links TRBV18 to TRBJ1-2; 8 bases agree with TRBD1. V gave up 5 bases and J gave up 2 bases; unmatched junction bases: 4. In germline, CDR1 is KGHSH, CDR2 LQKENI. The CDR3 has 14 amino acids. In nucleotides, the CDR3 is TGTGCCAGCTCATTGGGACAGGAGAACTATGGCTACACCTTC. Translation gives CASSLGQENYGYTF.

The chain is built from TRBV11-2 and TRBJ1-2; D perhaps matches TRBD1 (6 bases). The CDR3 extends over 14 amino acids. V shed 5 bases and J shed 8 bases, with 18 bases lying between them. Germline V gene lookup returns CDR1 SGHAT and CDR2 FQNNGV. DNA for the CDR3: TGTGCCAGCAGCCCAGGGGCCACCCTGGGAGGCTACACCTTC. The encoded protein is CASSPGATLGGYTF.

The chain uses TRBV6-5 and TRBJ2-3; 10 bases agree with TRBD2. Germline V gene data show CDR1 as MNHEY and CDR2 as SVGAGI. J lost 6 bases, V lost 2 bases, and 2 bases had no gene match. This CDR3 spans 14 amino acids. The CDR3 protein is CASSYSGGADTQYF. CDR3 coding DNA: TGTGCCAGCAGTTACAGCGGGGGGGCTGATACGCAGTATTTT.

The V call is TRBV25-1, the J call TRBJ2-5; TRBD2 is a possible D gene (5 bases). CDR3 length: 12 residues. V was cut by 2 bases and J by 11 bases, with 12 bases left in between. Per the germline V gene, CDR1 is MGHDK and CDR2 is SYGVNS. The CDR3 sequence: CASSENTGEQYF. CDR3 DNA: TGTGCCAGCAGTGAAAATACCGGGGAGCAGTACTTC.

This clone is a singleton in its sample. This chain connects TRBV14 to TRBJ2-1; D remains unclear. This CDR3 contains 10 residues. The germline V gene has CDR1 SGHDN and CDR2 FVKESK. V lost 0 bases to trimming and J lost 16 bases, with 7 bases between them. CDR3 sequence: CASSQDPRFF. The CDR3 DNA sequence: TGTGCCAGCAGCCAAGACCCCAGATTCTTC. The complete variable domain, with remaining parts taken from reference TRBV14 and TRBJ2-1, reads EAGVTQFPSHSVIEKGQTVTLRCDPISGHDNLYWYRRVMGKEIKFLLHFVKESKQDESGMPNNRFLAERTGGTYSTLKVQPAELEDSGVYFCASSQDPRFFGPGTRLTVL.

CDR3 nucleotide sequence: TGTGCCAGCACCTTGGACAGGACCGGCGCTTTCTTT. Its translation is CASTLDRTGAFF. The chain employs TRBV6-1 and TRBJ1-1, with TRBD1 matching over 7 bases. From germline, CDR1 is MNHNS and CDR2 SASEGT. The V segment lost 7 bases and the J segment 11 bases; nucleotides outside the gene matches: 10. This CDR3 has 12 residues.

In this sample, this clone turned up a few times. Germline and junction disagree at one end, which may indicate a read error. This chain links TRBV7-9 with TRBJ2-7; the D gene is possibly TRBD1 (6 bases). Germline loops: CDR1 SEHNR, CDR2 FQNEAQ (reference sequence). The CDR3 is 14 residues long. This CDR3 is CSSRADSSSYEQYF. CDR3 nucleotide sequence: TGTTCCAGCAGGGCGGACAGTAGCTCCTACGAGCAGTACTTC.

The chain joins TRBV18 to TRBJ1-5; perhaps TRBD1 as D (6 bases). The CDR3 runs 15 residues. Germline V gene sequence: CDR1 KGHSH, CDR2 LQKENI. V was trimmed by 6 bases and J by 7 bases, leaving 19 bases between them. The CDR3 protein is CASSPQRTGNQPQHF. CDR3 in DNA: TGTGCCAGCTCGCCCCAGCGAACAGGGAACCAGCCCCAGCATTTT.

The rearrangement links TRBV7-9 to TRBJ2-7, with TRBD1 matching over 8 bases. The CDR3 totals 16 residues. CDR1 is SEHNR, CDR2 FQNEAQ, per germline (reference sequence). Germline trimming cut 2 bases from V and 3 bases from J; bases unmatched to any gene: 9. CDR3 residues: CASSLMTGVRGYEQYF. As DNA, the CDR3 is TGTGCCAGCAGCTTAATGACAGGGGTTCGAGGCTACGAGCAGTACTTC.

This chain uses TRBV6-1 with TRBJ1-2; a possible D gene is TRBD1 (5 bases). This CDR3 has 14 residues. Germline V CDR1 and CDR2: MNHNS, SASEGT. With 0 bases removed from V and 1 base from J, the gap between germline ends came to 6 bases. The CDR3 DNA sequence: TGTGCCAGCAGTGAAGCGGGGGGTAACTATGGCTACACCTTC. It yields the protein CASSEAGGNYGYTF.

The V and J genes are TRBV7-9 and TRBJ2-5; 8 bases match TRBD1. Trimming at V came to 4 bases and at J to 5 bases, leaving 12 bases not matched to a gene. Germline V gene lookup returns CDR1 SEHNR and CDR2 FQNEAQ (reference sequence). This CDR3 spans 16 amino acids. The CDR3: CASSYRTGQKGETQYF. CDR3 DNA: TGTGCCAGCAGCTATCGGACAGGGCAAAAAGGGGAGACCCAGTACTTC.

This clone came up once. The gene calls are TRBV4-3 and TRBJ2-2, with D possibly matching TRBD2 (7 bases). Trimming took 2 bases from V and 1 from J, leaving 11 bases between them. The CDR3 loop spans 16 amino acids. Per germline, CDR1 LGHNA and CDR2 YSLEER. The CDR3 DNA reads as TGCGCCAGCAGCCAATTAGGGGGGGTGAACACCGGGGAGCTGTTTTTT. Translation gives CASSQLGGVNTGELFF.

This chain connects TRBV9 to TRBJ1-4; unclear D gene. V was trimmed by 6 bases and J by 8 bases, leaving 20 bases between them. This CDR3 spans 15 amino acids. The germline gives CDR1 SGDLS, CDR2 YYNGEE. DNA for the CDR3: TGTGCCAGCAACCCCGACGGGAGTCCGCGGGAAAAACTGTTTTTT. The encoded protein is CASNPDGSPREKLFF.

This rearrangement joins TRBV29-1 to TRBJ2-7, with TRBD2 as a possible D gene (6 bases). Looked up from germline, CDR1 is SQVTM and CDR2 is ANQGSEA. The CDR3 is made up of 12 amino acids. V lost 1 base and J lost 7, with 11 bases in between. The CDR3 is CSVEVRRGEQYF. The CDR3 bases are TGCAGCGTTGAAGTAAGACGGGGGGAGCAGTACTTC.